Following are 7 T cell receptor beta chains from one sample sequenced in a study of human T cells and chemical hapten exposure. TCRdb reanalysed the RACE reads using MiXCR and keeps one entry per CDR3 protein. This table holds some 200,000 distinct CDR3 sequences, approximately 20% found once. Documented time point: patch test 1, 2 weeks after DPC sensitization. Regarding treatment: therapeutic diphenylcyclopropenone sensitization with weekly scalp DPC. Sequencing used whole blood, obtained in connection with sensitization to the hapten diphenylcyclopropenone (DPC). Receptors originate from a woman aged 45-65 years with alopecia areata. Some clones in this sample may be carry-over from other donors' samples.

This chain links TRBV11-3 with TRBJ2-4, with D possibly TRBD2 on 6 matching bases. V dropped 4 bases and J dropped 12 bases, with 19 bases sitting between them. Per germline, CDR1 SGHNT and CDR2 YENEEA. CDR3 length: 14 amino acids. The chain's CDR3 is CASSSAQGRGSQYF. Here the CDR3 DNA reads TGTGCCAGCAGCTCTGCCCAGGGACGGGGGAGTCAGTACTTC.

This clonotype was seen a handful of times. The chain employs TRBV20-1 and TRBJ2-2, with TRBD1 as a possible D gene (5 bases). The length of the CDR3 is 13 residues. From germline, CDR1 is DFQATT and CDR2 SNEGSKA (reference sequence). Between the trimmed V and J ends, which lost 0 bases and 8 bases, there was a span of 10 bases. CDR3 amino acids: CSAREFRVGELFF. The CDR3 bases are TGCAGTGCTAGAGAATTCAGGGTGGGGGAGCTGTTTTTT.

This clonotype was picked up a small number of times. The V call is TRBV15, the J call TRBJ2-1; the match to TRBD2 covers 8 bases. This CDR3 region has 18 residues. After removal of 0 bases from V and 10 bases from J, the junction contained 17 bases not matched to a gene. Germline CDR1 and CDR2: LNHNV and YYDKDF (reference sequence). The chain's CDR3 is CATSRDRGGRRGGKEQFF. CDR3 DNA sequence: TGTGCCACCAGCAGAGATCGAGGCGGGAGGCGAGGAGGAAAAGAGCAGTTCTTC.

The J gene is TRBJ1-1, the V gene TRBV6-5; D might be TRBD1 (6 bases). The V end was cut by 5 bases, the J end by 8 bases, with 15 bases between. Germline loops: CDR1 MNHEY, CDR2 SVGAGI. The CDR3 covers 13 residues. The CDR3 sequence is CASSTGGQGEAFF. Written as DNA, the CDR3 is TGTGCCAGCAGTACCGGGGGGCAGGGAGAAGCTTTCTTT.

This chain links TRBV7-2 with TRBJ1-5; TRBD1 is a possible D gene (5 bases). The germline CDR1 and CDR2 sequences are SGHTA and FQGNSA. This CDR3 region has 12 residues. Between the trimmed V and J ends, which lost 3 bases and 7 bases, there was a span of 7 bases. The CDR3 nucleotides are TGTGCCAGCAGCTTGCCAGGGCAGCCCCAGCATTTT. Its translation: CASSLPGQPQHF. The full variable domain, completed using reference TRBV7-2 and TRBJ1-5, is GAGVSQSPSNKVTEKGKDVELRCDPISGHTALYWYRQSLGQGLEFLIYFQGNSAPDKSGLPSDRFSAERTGGSVSTLTIQRTQQEDSAVYLCASSLPGQPQHFGDGTRLSIL.

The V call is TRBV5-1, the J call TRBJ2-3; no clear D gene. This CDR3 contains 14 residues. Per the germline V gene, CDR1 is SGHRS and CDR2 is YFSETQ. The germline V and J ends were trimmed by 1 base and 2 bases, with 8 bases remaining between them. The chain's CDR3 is CASSLSAHTDTQYF. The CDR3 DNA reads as TGCGCCAGCAGCTTGTCAGCCCACACAGATACGCAGTATTTT.

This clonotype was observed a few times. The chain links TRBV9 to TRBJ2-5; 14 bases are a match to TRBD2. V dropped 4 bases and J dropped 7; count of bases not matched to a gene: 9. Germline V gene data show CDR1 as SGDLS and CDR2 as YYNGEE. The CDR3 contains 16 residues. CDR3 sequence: CASSPQTSGRVWTQYF. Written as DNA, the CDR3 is TGTGCCAGCAGCCCCCAGACTAGCGGGAGGGTCTGGACCCAGTACTTC.